These 18 T cell receptor beta chains share one sample of origin, sequenced in a study of memory CD4+ T cells and cytomegalovirus serostatus. Single viable CD3+CD4+CD8-CD45RO+ cells were sorted as the memory CD4+ T cells. Clones were read by immunoSEQ multiplex PCR, and TCRdb kept only the in-frame ones, dropping some. The data show approximately 56,000 clones, 82% seen once. The specimen sequenced was memory CD4+ T cells from blood. The source is an adult in good health and CMV-seronegative.

This chain joins TRBV5-1 and TRBJ2-3; 7 bases agree with TRBD2. V gave up 1 base and J gave up 1 base; unmatched junction bases: 3. Germline V lookup: CDR1 SGHRS, CDR2 YFSETQ. The CDR3 runs 15 residues. In DNA form, the CDR3 reads TGCGCCAGCAGCTTGATGGCGGGAGGCACAGATACGCAGTATTTT. Residues: CASSLMAGGTDTQYF.

This clone was counted a few times. The gene calls are TRBV5-6 and TRBJ2-5; D call uncertain. Trimming pared 4 bases from V and 0 bases from J, leaving 10 bases between. The CDR3 length is 14 residues. CDR1 and CDR2 from the germline V gene are SGHDT and YYEEEE. The CDR3 reads CASSSWANQETQYF. In DNA, the CDR3 is TGTGCCAGCAGCAGTTGGGCCAACCAAGAGACCCAGTACTTC.

V is TRBV11-2 and J is TRBJ1-1; TRBD1 matches 9 bases. Germline V CDR1 and CDR2: SGHAT, FQNNGV. The CDR3 sequence is 15 residues long. V was clipped by 0 bases and J by 5 bases; unmatched bases: 4. The CDR3 DNA follows: TGTGCCAGCAGCTTAGATGGGACAGGGAGGACTGAAGCTTTCTTT. This encodes CASSLDGTGRTEAFF.

V is TRBV19 and J is TRBJ1-5; D possibly corresponds to TRBD1 (6 bases). CDR3 size: 18 residues. The ends were cut back, 3 bases at V and 0 bases at J, with 18 bases in the middle. Per germline, CDR1 LNHDA and CDR2 SQIVND (reference sequence). The CDR3 spells CASSIRGAGGVSNQPQHF. The CDR3, as DNA: TGTGCCAGTAGTATCCGGGGGGCAGGAGGGGTTAGCAATCAGCCCCAGCATTTT.

The chain recombines TRBV6-6 with TRBJ1-5; D gene ambiguous. The CDR3 has 15 amino acids. V gave up 0 bases and J gave up 4 bases, with 10 bases separating them. Germline V gives CDR1 MNHNY, CDR2 SVGAGI (reference sequence). The CDR3 DNA sequence: TGTGCCAGCAGTTACTCGACCAAGCAGAATCAGCCCCAGCATTTT. It yields the protein CASSYSTKQNQPQHF.

The table lists this clone with a count of one. The V and J genes are TRBV9 and TRBJ2-1, with D possibly being TRBD2 (5 bases). CDR3 length equals 13 residues. V lost 0 bases and J lost 10, with 11 bases in between. CDR1 and CDR2 (germline): SGDLS, YYNGEE. CDR3 residues: CASSVAGRGEQFF. The CDR3 DNA is TGTGCCAGCAGCGTAGCCGGACGGGGAGAGCAGTTCTTC. Variable domain in full (rest from reference TRBV9 and TRBJ2-1): DSGVTQTPKHLITATGQRVTLRCSPRSGDLSVYWYQQSLDQGLQFLIQYYNGEERAKGNILERFSAQQFPDLHSELNLSSLELGDSALYFCASSVAGRGEQFFGPGTRLTVL.

The chain has TRBV5-4 and TRBJ1-5; D gene unclear. Trimming pared 0 bases from V and 3 bases from J, leaving 7 bases between. This CDR3 has 14 amino acids. The V gene's germline CDR1 is SGHNT and CDR2 YYREEE (reference sequence). In DNA, the CDR3 is TGTGCCAGCAGCTTGGGGTTTTCCAATCAGCCCCAGCATTTT. This encodes CASSLGFSNQPQHF.

The chain combines TRBV28 with TRBJ2-7; TRBD1 aligns across 7 bases. CDR3 size: 15 residues. Germline V CDR1 and CDR2: MDHEN, SYDVKM. The junction had 5 bases not matched to a gene; V was cut back by 3 bases and J by 0 bases. CDR3 sequence reads: CASSFQGESSYEQYF. The CDR3 DNA is TGTGCCAGCAGTTTCCAGGGGGAGAGCTCCTACGAGCAGTACTTC.

A note on this clone: Its ends do not fully match the called genes, so a read error is possible. The V gene is TRBV4-3, the J gene TRBJ1-2; 8 nucleotides line up with TRBD1. This CDR3 contains 14 residues. Germline V lookup: CDR1 LGHNA, CDR2 YSLEER. The CDR3 DNA reads TGCGCCAGCAGGCAAGATCAGGGGGCAGGTGGCTACACCTTC. It codes for CASRQDQGAGGYTF.

The chain employs TRBV18 and TRBJ1-1; 10 nucleotides line up with TRBD1. V was pared by 2 bases and J by 8 bases, with 5 bases of the junction left unmatched. This CDR3 is 14 amino acids long. Germline V gives CDR1 KGHSH, CDR2 LQKENI. CDR3 in DNA: TGTGCCAGCTCACCAGTGACAGGGGGCTACGAAGCTTTCTTT. Translated: CASSPVTGGYEAFF.

The V gene is TRBV4-2, the J gene TRBJ2-7, with 12 bases fitting TRBD2. The germline V gene encodes CDR1 LGHNA and CDR2 YNFKEQ. This CDR3 is built from 16 residues. With V trimmed by 0 bases and J by 3 bases, 3 bases remained unmatched. The CDR3 loop reads CASSQELAGGYYEQYF. CDR3 coding DNA: TGTGCCAGCAGCCAAGAACTAGCGGGGGGATACTACGAGCAGTACTTC.

The rearrangement joins TRBV19 to TRBJ1-5; no definite D call. The CDR3 has 15 residues. Per germline, CDR1 LNHDA and CDR2 SQIVND (reference sequence). V was pared by 5 bases and J by 3 bases, with 14 bases between. CDR3 nucleotides: TGTGCCAGTAGTCCAGGCATAGGAAACAATCAGCCCCAGCATTTT. Protein product: CASSPGIGNNQPQHF.

This sequence joins TRBV5-1 and TRBJ1-1; D not resolved. The CDR3 covers 15 residues. Trimming cost V 2 bases and J 2 bases, with 13 bases left between them. The germline V gene has CDR1 SGHRS and CDR2 YFSETQ. The CDR3 protein is CASSFGDLLNTEAFF. The CDR3 region has the DNA TGCGCCAGCAGCTTTGGGGATTTGTTAAACACTGAAGCTTTCTTT.

The rearrangement uses TRBV5-1 and TRBJ2-6, with 9 bases fitting TRBD1. CDR3 length: 16 residues. CDR1 is SGHRS and CDR2 is YFSETQ in the germline V gene. V lost 0 bases and J lost 2; bases outside the gene matches: 0. Here the CDR3 reads CASSLGDRAGANVLTF. As DNA, the CDR3 is TGCGCCAGCAGCTTGGGGGACAGGGCTGGGGCCAACGTCCTGACTTTC. Supplemented by reference TRBV5-1 and TRBJ2-6, the full variable domain reads KAGVTQTPRYLIKTRGQQVTLSCSPISGHRSVSWYQQTPGQGLQFLFEYFSETQRNKGNFPGRFSGRQFSNSRSEMNVSTLELGDSALYLCASSLGDRAGANVLTFGAGSRLTVL.

The chain joins TRBV9 to TRBJ2-3; D is undetermined. The CDR3 length is 13 residues. Germline CDR1 SGDLS, CDR2 YYNGEE. Between the trimmed V and J ends, which lost 1 base and 6 bases, there was a span of 9 bases. The CDR3 here is CASSVTPADTQYF. In DNA form, the CDR3 reads TGTGCCAGCAGCGTAACCCCGGCGGATACGCAGTATTTT.

V is TRBV2 and J is TRBJ1-5; D is perhaps TRBD1 (5 bases). The CDR3 runs 13 residues. CDR1 SNHLY and CDR2 FYNNEI come from the germline V gene. Trimming took off 4 bases at V and 9 bases at J, with 13 bases between the two ends. CDR3 sequence: CASSGWDEGPQHF. CDR3 DNA: TGTGCCAGCAGTGGCTGGGACGAGGGGCCCCAGCATTTT.

CDR3 sequence reads: CASSLEVASGYTF. CDR3 sequence (DNA): TGTGCCAGCAGCTTGGAGGTAGCGTCTGGCTACACCTTC. The rearrangement uses TRBV5-6 and TRBJ1-2, with D uncertain. Trimming removed 0 bases from V and 7 bases from J, with 10 bases in between. Germline V gene sequence: CDR1 SGHDT, CDR2 YYEEEE. The CDR3 loop spans 13 amino acids. The variable domain in full, with the rest retrieved from reference TRBV5-6 and TRBJ1-2, is DAGVTQSPTHLIKTRGQQVTLRCSPKSGHDTVSWYQQALGQGPQFIFQYYEEEERQRGNFPDRFSGHQFPNYSSELNVNALLLGDSALYLCASSLEVASGYTFGSGTRLTVV.

This chain uses TRBV7-3 with TRBJ2-3; 7 bases align to TRBD1. The CDR3 is 15 residues long. CDR1 SGHTA and CDR2 FQGTGA come from the germline V gene. J lost 0 bases, V lost 5 bases, and 5 bases had no gene match. The CDR3 protein is CASSPGQSSTDTQYF. The CDR3 DNA follows: TGTGCCAGCAGCCCGGGACAGTCTAGCACAGATACGCAGTATTTT.